The TCR beta chain described here comes from a study of CD8 T cells in Susac syndrome. The CDR3 extends over 15 amino acids. Germline V CDR1 and CDR2: SGHNT, YYREEE (reference sequence). V was shortened by 4 bases and J by 1 base, with 14 bases between the two germline ends. RNA in amounts of roughly 0.5 to 1 ug was reverse transcribed with random hexamers. Via MiXCR, TCRdb re-called the immunoSEQ multiplex PCR reads, giving one row per CDR3 protein. Of about 94,000 distinct CDR3 sequences in the sample, roughly 94% were seen once. The chain combines TRBV5-4 with TRBJ1-1; possible D gene TRBD1, 5 bases. This TCR came from a human donor with Susac syndrome. The sequencing input was CD4+ T cells from PBMCs. The CDR3 loop reads CASSPGGRANTEAFF. The CDR3 DNA reads as TGTGCCAGCAGCCCGGGGGGGAGGGCGAACACTGAAGCTTTCTTT. Drawing the rest from reference TRBV5-4 and TRBJ1-1, the complete variable domain is ETGVTQSPTHLIKTRGQQVTLRCSSQSGHNTVSWYQQALGQGPQFIFQYYREEENGRGNFPPRFSGLQFPNYSSELNVNALELDDSALYLCASSPGGRANTEAFFGQGTRLTVV.